Listed below are T cell receptor beta chains from one sample, sequenced in a study of blood T cells in healthy people across ages. TCRdb reprocessed the 5' RACE reads via MiXCR and lists one record per CDR3 protein. Of roughly 1,000,000 distinct CDR3 sequences in the sample, 20% to 25% are singletons; the top ten hold around 0.7%. These records were also assigned to another study, of T cells of mothers and their children.

Input material: blood. The source is a girl aged 2 to 9 in good health. The CDR3 runs from the conserved cysteine through the conserved F or W. The D gene is left open where the match is weak. Expanded clones get a size class; other rows say once, few or many, or leave the size out.

CDR3 DNA	CDR3 protein	J gene	V gene	D gene	clone size
TGCGCCAGCAGCCAAGATTGGCCGGGCACAGATACGCAGTATTTT	CASSQDWPGTDTQYF	TRBJ2-3	TRBV4-3	NA	few
TGCAGCGTTGCCGCGTCGATCTACGAGCAGTACTTC	CSVAASIYEQYF	TRBJ2-7	TRBV29-1	NA	few
TGTGCCAGCAGCTTACGCGAGGGTAGAGGTTCCCAAGAGACCCAGTACTTC	CASSLREGRGSQETQYF	TRBJ2-5	TRBV7-9	NA	NA
TGTGCCAGCAGTTACTCCGGGTACTATGGCTACACCTTC	CASSYSGYYGYTF	TRBJ1-2	TRBV6-5	NA	NA
TGCGCCAGCGCCAGTACCTCTGACTCTGGAAACACCATATATTTT	CASASTSDSGNTIYF	TRBJ1-3	TRBV5-1	NA	few
TGTGCCAGCAGTTCCGGGACAGAAAACATTCAGTACTTC	CASSSGTENIQYF	TRBJ2-4	TRBV28	TRBD1	NA
TGTGCCAGCAGTCTTCTCTACAATGAGCAGTTCTTC	CASSLLYNEQFF	TRBJ2-1	TRBV28	NA	many
TGTGCCACCAGTGACCCCGGACAGGGGACGGCCGAGCAGTACTTC	CATSDPGQGTAEQYF	TRBJ2-7	TRBV24-1	TRBD1	few
TGTGCCAGCAGTCACCCATTGACTAGCGGGGCCCTCAATGAGCAGTTCTTC	CASSHPLTSGALNEQFF	TRBJ2-1	TRBV27	TRBD2	NA
TGCAGCGTCCTCCCACCCCGCTCTGGAGGGCAGTACTTC	CSVLPPRSGGQYF	TRBJ2-7	TRBV29-1	NA	NA
TGTGCCAGCAGTCCGACTAGCGGGGAGACCCAGTACTTC	CASSPTSGETQYF	TRBJ2-5	TRBV12-3/TRBV12-4	TRBD2	many
TGTGCCAGCAGCGGACAGAATGGGGGCTATGAAAAGCTGTTTTTT	CASSGQNGGYEKLFF	TRBJ1-4	TRBV27	NA	NA
TGCAGTGCTGGGGGACAGGTCGGGACTGAAGCTTTCTTT	CSAGGQVGTEAFF	TRBJ1-1	TRBV20-1	TRBD1	NA
TGTGCCAGCAGCCTCGAGCCCTTTTGGTATGGCTACACCTTC	CASSLEPFWYGYTF	TRBJ1-2	TRBV14	NA	few
TGTGCCAGCAGTTTCGAGGGGGCCTACACCGGGGAGCTGTTTTTT	CASSFEGAYTGELFF	TRBJ2-2	TRBV12-3/TRBV12-4	TRBD1	NA
TGCAGTGCTGACCTAGCGGGACGTTACGAGCAGTACTTC	CSADLAGRYEQYF	TRBJ2-7	TRBV20-1	TRBD2	few
TGCAGCGTTGAGACGGGAGGCACCTACGAGCAGTACTTC	CSVETGGTYEQYF	TRBJ2-7	TRBV29-1	TRBD2	few
TGTGCCAGCAGCCACATGACTAGCGGGAGGGCCGGTTACGAGCAGTACTTC	CASSHMTSGRAGYEQYF	TRBJ2-7	TRBV3-1	TRBD2	few
TGCGCCAGCAGCCTGGACCCCGGAGGGACCCAGTACTTC	CASSLDPGGTQYF	TRBJ2-5	TRBV5-1	NA	few
TGTGCCAGCAGTGAAGTCAGGGGATTGGGAGAGACCCAGTACTTC	CASSEVRGLGETQYF	TRBJ2-5	TRBV6-1	NA	NA
TGTGCCAGCACCGCGGTAGGGGCCTACACCGGGGAGCTGTTTTTT	CASTAVGAYTGELFF	TRBJ2-2	TRBV7-9	NA	few
TGCGCCAGCAGCTTCACCCGGGTAGGGGAAAAACTGTTTTTT	CASSFTRVGEKLFF	TRBJ1-4	TRBV5-1	NA	NA
TGCGCCAGCAGCCAAGATCGAGACAGGGCGAAGACGAACACTGAAGCTTTCTTT	CASSQDRDRAKTNTEAFF	TRBJ1-1	TRBV4-1	TRBD1	few
TGCAGTGCTAGGGATCCTACTAGCGACTCAACCTCCTTCTACAATGAGCAGTTCTTC	CSARDPTSDSTSFYNEQFF	TRBJ2-1	TRBV20-1	TRBD2	NA
TGCAGCGGGACCGGGACAGGGAGCTCCTACGAGCAGTACTTC	CSGTGTGSSYEQYF	TRBJ2-7	TRBV29-1	TRBD1	few
TGCAGCGTTGAGGGAGGGAAGGAGTTCTTC	CSVEGGKEFF	TRBJ2-5	TRBV29-1	TRBD2	few
TGCAGCGCCGTACAGGGTTCCACTCGCGAGCAGTACTTC	CSAVQGSTREQYF	TRBJ2-7	TRBV29-1	NA	few
TGTGCCAGCAGCCGGACCGCGGTAGAGACCCAGTACTTC	CASSRTAVETQYF	TRBJ2-5	TRBV7-2	NA	few
TGTGCCACCACGGGGAACGCCGCGACCGGGGAGCTGTTTTTT	CATTGNAATGELFF	TRBJ2-2	TRBV24-1	NA	few
TGTGCCAGCAGCTTAGGGGGATCGTGGCGGGAGTACGACGAGCAGTACTTC	CASSLGGSWREYDEQYF	TRBJ2-7	TRBV7-2	TRBD2	NA
TGCAGTGCTAGAGATGCCGGGCCCCTCATATACTTC	CSARDAGPLIYF	TRBJ2-7	TRBV20-1	NA	few
TGTGCCAGCAGTTTAGACAGTCGCACTGAAAAACTGTTTTTT	CASSLDSRTEKLFF	TRBJ1-4	TRBV12-3/TRBV12-4	NA	NA
TGTGCCAGCAGTGAAAGGGAGGGCGGAACAGGGGTCGAAAAACTGTTTTTT	CASSEREGGTGVEKLFF	TRBJ1-4	TRBV2	TRBD1	few
TGTGCCACCAGTGATTTATCATTCACAGATACGCAGTATTTT	CATSDLSFTDTQYF	TRBJ2-3	TRBV24-1	NA	few
TGTGCCAGCAGCCGCACAGGGGGAGGTGAGCAGTTCTTC	CASSRTGGGEQFF	TRBJ2-1	TRBV7-2	TRBD1	few
TGTGCCAGCAGCTCGTACCTAGCGACCTACAATGAGCAGTTCTTC	CASSSYLATYNEQFF	TRBJ2-1	TRBV11-2	NA	NA
TGTGCCAGCATCCGGGACCTAGAATTCTACGAGCAGTACTTC	CASIRDLEFYEQYF	TRBJ2-7	TRBV2	NA	NA
TGTGCCAGCAGTTTAAGGGGAGAAATCATTGATGGCTACACCTTC	CASSLRGEIIDGYTF	TRBJ1-2	TRBV28	NA	NA
TGTGCCAGCAGCTTGATTAACGGGAACACCGGGGAGCTGTTTTTT	CASSLINGNTGELFF	TRBJ2-2	TRBV5-6	NA	few
TGTGCCAGTAGGGGGGCCTATGGCTACACCTTC	CASRGAYGYTF	TRBJ1-2	TRBV19	NA	few